Detailed here is one TCR beta chain. Its antigen is not known. It was with unique molecular identifiers that the TCRbeta library was prepared. TCRdb recomputed calls from the PCR reads with MiXCR, one row per CDR3 protein. The repertoire consists of around 440,000 distinct CDR3 sequences, with around 15% occurring once and the leading ten covering just under 30%. This sample is part of a study of T-cell reconstitution after alpha-beta-depleted transplantation in children. Whole-study results and caveats: T-cell counts and diversity at one year post-transplant came mainly from newly produced T cells. The origin of alpha-beta T cells about two months after transplant was reportedly several hundred expanded graft clones.

This TCR was recovered from a boy under three years old who had a stem cell transplant for Wiskott-Aldrich syndrome, so the T cells may come from the graft donor. The sample was PBMCs, mostly from graft donor cells, taken 360 days after TCRalphabeta/CD19-depleted stem cell transplant.

The CDR3 sequence: CASSRTGTRAFF. As DNA, the CDR3 is TGTGCCAGCAGCCGGACAGGGACGAGGGCTTTCTTT. This rearrangement joins TRBV3-1 to TRBJ1-1; TRBD1 matches at 8 bases. V gave up 4 bases and J gave up 11 bases; unmatched junction bases: 6. CDR1 LGHDT and CDR2 YNNKEL come from the germline V gene (reference sequence). This CDR3 has 12 amino acids.